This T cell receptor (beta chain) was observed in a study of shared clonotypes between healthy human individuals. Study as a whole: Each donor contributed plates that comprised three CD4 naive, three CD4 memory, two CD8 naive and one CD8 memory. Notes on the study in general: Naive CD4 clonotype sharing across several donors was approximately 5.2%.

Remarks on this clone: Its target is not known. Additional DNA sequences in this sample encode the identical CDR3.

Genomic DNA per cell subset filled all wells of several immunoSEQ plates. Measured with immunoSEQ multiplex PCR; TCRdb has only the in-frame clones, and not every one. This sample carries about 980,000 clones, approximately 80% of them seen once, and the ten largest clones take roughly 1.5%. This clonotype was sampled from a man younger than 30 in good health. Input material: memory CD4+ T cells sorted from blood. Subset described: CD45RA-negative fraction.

CDR3 in DNA: TGTGCCAGCAGCTCGGGACTAGCGGGAGGGAATCAAGAGACCCAGTACTTC. Translating it yields CASSSGLAGGNQETQYF. V is TRBV5-6 and J is TRBJ2-5; TRBD2 matches 16 bases. From germline, CDR1 is SGHDT and CDR2 YYEEEE. The CDR3 is 17 amino acids. V gave up 3 bases and J gave up 2 bases; unmatched junction bases: 4.